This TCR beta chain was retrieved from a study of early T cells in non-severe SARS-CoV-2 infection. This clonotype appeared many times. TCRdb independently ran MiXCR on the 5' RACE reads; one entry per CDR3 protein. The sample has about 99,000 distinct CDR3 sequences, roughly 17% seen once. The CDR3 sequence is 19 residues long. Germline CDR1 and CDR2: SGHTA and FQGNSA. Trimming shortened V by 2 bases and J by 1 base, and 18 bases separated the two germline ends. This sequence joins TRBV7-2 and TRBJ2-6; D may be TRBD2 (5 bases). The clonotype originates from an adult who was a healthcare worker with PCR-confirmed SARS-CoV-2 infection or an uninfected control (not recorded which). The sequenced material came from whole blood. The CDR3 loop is CASSLPRALTRSGANVLTF. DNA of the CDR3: TGTGCCAGCAGCTTACCGCGGGCCCTTACTAGGTCTGGGGCCAACGTCCTGACTTTC. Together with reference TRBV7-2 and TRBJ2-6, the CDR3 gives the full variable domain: GAGVSQSPSNKVTEKGKDVELRCDPISGHTALYWYRQSLGQGLEFLIYFQGNSAPDKSGLPSDRFSAERTGGSVSTLTIQRTQQEDSAVYLCASSLPRALTRSGANVLTFGAGSRLTVL.